What follows are 6 T cell receptor beta chains derived from one specimen sequenced in a study of a mutant IDH1 vaccine in newly diagnosed glioma. Their antigen targets remain unknown. Using immunoSEQ multiplex PCR, the repertoire was profiled, and TCRdb retains in-frame clones only, with some absent. The repertoire consists of 45,000 to 65,000 clones, with 90% to 95% occurring once and the leading ten covering 2.4%. Time point indicated: week 11, during vaccination. Topical imiquimod was applied with each vaccine dose, which held 300 ug of mutant IDH1 20-mer peptide. The input for sequencing was PBMCs, taken from a glioma patient whose treatment included an IDH1 peptide vaccine. Receptors were obtained from a man aged 45-60 years with glioma.

V and J are TRBV6-5 and TRBJ1-2, with a tentative D call TRBD1 (5 bases). Germline assignment: CDR1 MNHEY and CDR2 SVGAGI. V gave up 5 bases and J gave up 4 bases, with 11 bases separating them. The CDR3 loop spans 13 amino acids. The CDR3 DNA is TGTGCCAGCAGTCTCCGGGGCCCCTATGGCTACACCTTC. As protein: CASSLRGPYGYTF.

The V call is TRBV19, the J call TRBJ2-5, with unresolved D. This CDR3 spans 14 amino acids. Trimming removed 3 bases at V and 3 bases at J, with 11 bases between. Germline V gene lookup returns CDR1 LNHDA and CDR2 SQIVND (reference sequence). CDR3 sequence: CASSIRQSEETQYF. CDR3 DNA: TGTGCCAGTAGTATCCGACAATCTGAAGAGACCCAGTACTTC.

The chain carries TRBV9 and TRBJ1-2, with D perhaps TRBD1 (5 bases). The CDR3 contains 14 residues. The germline CDR1 and CDR2 sequences are SGDLS and YYNGEE. Trimming removed 0 bases from V and 8 bases from J, with 14 bases in between. This CDR3 reads CASSVVGERSGYTF. Written as DNA, the CDR3 is TGTGCCAGCAGCGTAGTGGGGGAACGGAGCGGCTACACCTTC.

The gene calls are TRBV6-1 and TRBJ2-7; 11 bases align to TRBD1. The ends lost 11 bases at V and 3 bases at J; junction bases unmatched: 6. The CDR3 length is 13 residues. CDR1 and CDR2 from the germline V gene are MNHNS and SASEGT. The CDR3 here is CAGSGTGGYEQYF. DNA of the CDR3: TGTGCCGGATCCGGGACAGGGGGCTACGAGCAGTACTTC.

The V call is TRBV5-4, the J call TRBJ2-7; D possibly uses TRBD1 or TRBD2 (5 bases each). Trimming cost V 4 bases and J 2 bases, with 16 bases left between them. CDR3 length equals 15 residues. Germline lookup yields CDR1 SGHNT and CDR2 YYREEE (reference sequence). CDR3 residues: CASSLRGTQPYEQYF. The CDR3, as DNA: TGTGCCAGCAGCCTCAGAGGGACCCAGCCCTACGAGCAGTACTTC. Complete variable domain (other parts from reference TRBV5-4 and TRBJ2-7): ETGVTQSPTHLIKTRGQQVTLRCSSQSGHNTVSWYQQALGQGPQFIFQYYREEENGRGNFPPRFSGLQFPNYSSELNVNALELDDSALYLCASSLRGTQPYEQYFGPGTRLTVT.

As to this clone: This specimen includes other DNA sequences encoding the same CDR3. V gene TRBV28 combines with J gene TRBJ1-1, with 9 bases that match TRBD1. Germline CDR1 MDHEN, CDR2 SYDVKM. This CDR3 region has 13 residues. V dropped 6 bases and J dropped 4; count of bases not matched to a gene: 3. CDR3: CASSRDRVTEAFF. Here the CDR3 DNA reads TGTGCCAGCAGCCGGGACAGGGTCACTGAAGCTTTCTTT. The variable domain in full, with the rest retrieved from reference TRBV28 and TRBJ1-1, is DVKVTQSSRYLVKRTGEKVFLECVQDMDHENMFWYRQDPGLGLRLIYFSYDVKMKEKGDIPEGYSVSREKKERFSLILESASTNQTSMYLCASSRDRVTEAFFGQGTRLTVV.